These 29 T cell receptor beta chains were sequenced from one sample in a study of blood T cell repertoires in COVID-19. The data were produced by immunoSEQ multiplex PCR, yet TCRdb's version contains in-frame clones alone and is incomplete. The profile shows 110,000 or so clones, about 88% of them singletons. What was sequenced was peripheral blood. All receptors come from a woman aged 70 to 79 who had recovered from COVID-19.

The V and J genes are TRBV7-9 and TRBJ1-1, with D possibly TRBD1 on 5 matching bases. Trimming pared 5 bases from V and 4 bases from J, leaving 8 bases between. This CDR3 comprises 12 residues. Germline-derived CDR1 and CDR2 are SEHNR and FQNEAQ (reference sequence). CDR3 protein: CASSMGGTEAFF. As DNA, the CDR3 is TGTGCCAGCAGCATGGGGGGCACTGAAGCTTTCTTT.

This clone has just a few counts. The J gene is TRBJ1-4, the V gene TRBV11-2, with D maybe TRBD1 (5 bases). Germline V gives CDR1 SGHAT, CDR2 FQNNGV. This CDR3 region has 14 residues. V was pared by 5 bases and J by 4 bases, with 11 bases between. The CDR3 loop reads CASSRGFGNEKLFF. CDR3 in DNA: TGTGCCAGCAGCCGGGGGTTCGGTAATGAAAAACTGTTTTTT.

V gene TRBV6-5 combines with J gene TRBJ2-1; 13 nucleotides line up with TRBD2. The J segment lost 7 bases and the V segment lost 2 bases, leaving 2 bases of the junction unmatched. The CDR3 spans 15 residues. The germline gives CDR1 MNHEY, CDR2 SVGAGI. The CDR3 DNA reads as TGTGCCAGCAGTTACACGGGACTAGCGGGGAATGAGCAGTTCTTC. Translated, it gives CASSYTGLAGNEQFF.

This rearrangement joins TRBV21-1 to TRBJ2-1; TRBD2, as called in the table, went unchecked against the DNA. TRBV21-1 is reported as a pseudogene. There are 19 residues in the CDR3. The CDR3 spells CASSKGGASGAPPYNEQFF. The DNA of the CDR3 is TGTGCCAGCAGCAAAGGGGGGGCTAGCGGGGCCCCGCCTTACAATGAGCAGTTCTTC.

This sequence joins TRBV20-1 and TRBJ2-7; the match to TRBD2 covers 15 bases. Looked up from germline, CDR1 is DFQATT and CDR2 is SNEGSKA (reference sequence). V was clipped by 5 bases and J by 11 bases; unmatched bases: 1. This CDR3 is built from 11 residues. The CDR3 reads CSAGTSGRKYF. The CDR3 DNA sequence: TGCAGTGCTGGGACTAGCGGGAGGAAGTACTTC.

The chain joins TRBV7-9 to TRBJ1-1, with 12 bases lining up with TRBD1. The CDR3 totals 15 residues. Germline-derived CDR1 and CDR2 are SEHNR and FQNEAQ (reference sequence). J was trimmed by 10 bases and V by 5 bases; bases with no gene match: 11. The CDR3 sequence: CASSPGDRGLLGAFF. In DNA form, the CDR3 reads TGTGCCAGCAGCCCAGGGGACAGGGGGCTTCTTGGAGCTTTCTTT. Looking up the rest from reference TRBV7-9 and TRBJ1-1 gives the full variable domain: DTGVSQNPRHKITKRGQNVTFRCDPISEHNRLYWYRQTLGQGPEFLTYFQNEAQLEKSRLLSDRFSAERPKGSFSTLEIQRTEQGDSAMYLCASSPGDRGLLGAFFGQGTRLTVV.

This clone was recorded at least ten times. This chain uses TRBV4-1 with TRBJ2-7; 11 bases map to TRBD1. The CDR3 loop spans 15 amino acids. V gave up 2 bases and J gave up 4 bases; unmatched junction bases: 4. The germline gives CDR1 MGHRA, CDR2 YSYEKL. CDR3 in amino acids: CASSQPGQGEYEQYF. CDR3 bases: TGCGCCAGCAGCCAACCGGGACAGGGGGAATACGAGCAGTACTTC.

In its sample, this clone was seen once. V is TRBV27 and J is TRBJ1-5, with D possibly TRBD1 on 6 matching bases. V lost 6 bases and J lost 2, with 17 bases in between. CDR1 is MNHEY, CDR2 SMNVEV, per germline (reference sequence). The length of the CDR3 is 16 residues. The chain's CDR3 is CASRDSSLGGNQPQHF. CDR3 DNA: TGTGCCAGCAGGGACAGCTCCCTGGGAGGCAATCAGCCCCAGCATTTT.

The chain is built from TRBV5-1 and TRBJ2-5; no firm D call. CDR1 and CDR2 from the germline V gene are SGHRS and YFSETQ. The CDR3 consists of 13 residues. V gave up 4 bases and J gave up 4 bases, with 11 bases separating them. The CDR3 sequence: CASSHYTRETQYF. The CDR3, as DNA: TGCGCCAGCAGCCACTACACGAGAGAGACCCAGTACTTC.

The rearrangement uses TRBV25-1 and TRBJ1-3; weak D call: TRBD1 (6 bases). V lost 4 bases and J lost 7, with 14 bases in between. The CDR3 is made up of 14 amino acids. Germline lookup yields CDR1 MGHDK and CDR2 SYGVNS. The CDR3 DNA follows: TGTGCCAGCAGTGCCGGGGGGGCAGCTAACACCATATATTTT. It codes for CASSAGGAANTIYF.

The chain has TRBV4-2 and TRBJ2-3, with 11 nucleotides matching TRBD2. Germline-derived CDR1 and CDR2 are LGHNA and YNFKEQ. J gave up 2 bases and V 4 bases, and 2 bases lay outside the gene matches. This CDR3 spans 15 amino acids. The CDR3, as DNA: TGTGCCAGCAGCCTACTAGCGGGGGTCACAGATACGCAGTATTTT. Residues: CASSLLAGVTDTQYF.

The V gene is TRBV4-3, the J gene TRBJ2-1; 7 bases match TRBD2. The V gene's germline CDR1 is LGHNA and CDR2 YSLEER. The CDR3 length is 16 residues. Trimming took 2 bases from V and 3 from J; bases not matched to a gene: 7. This chain's CDR3 is CASSQRLAGDYNEQFF. CDR3 nucleotide sequence: TGCGCCAGCAGCCAACGACTAGCCGGAGACTACAATGAGCAGTTCTTC.

The rearrangement links TRBV7-9 to TRBJ2-7; D is possibly TRBD1 (5 bases). V was clipped by 4 bases and J by 2 bases, with 9 bases between them. The CDR3 is 13 residues long. The germline V gene has CDR1 SEHNR and CDR2 FQNEAQ (reference sequence). CDR3: CASSSRQTYEQYF. CDR3 DNA sequence: TGTGCCAGCAGCTCACGACAGACCTACGAGCAGTACTTC.

The chain combines TRBV28 with TRBJ1-5; TRBD1 aligns across 7 bases. The germline V gene has CDR1 MDHEN and CDR2 SYDVKM. The CDR3 has 14 amino acids. V was pared by 4 bases and J by 5 bases, with 5 bases of the junction left unmatched. CDR3 in amino acids: CASSSRTGYQPQHF. The CDR3, as DNA: TGTGCCAGCAGTTCGAGGACAGGTTATCAGCCCCAGCATTTT.

This chain connects TRBV14 to TRBJ1-4, with D possibly matching TRBD1 (5 bases). Germline V gene data show CDR1 as SGHDN and CDR2 as FVKESK. Trimming left V 1 base short and J 7 bases short, with 19 bases between. CDR3 length: 17 residues. CDR3 sequence (DNA): TGTGCCAGCAGCCAAGTAGTCACCGGGGGAGGTGGTGAAAAACTGTTTTTT. This encodes CASSQVVTGGGGEKLFF.

The genes are TRBV4-1 and TRBJ1-2; possibly TRBD1 for D (6 bases). Trimming removed 1 base from V and 6 bases from J, with 15 bases in between. Germline V gene sequence: CDR1 MGHRA, CDR2 YSYEKL. This CDR3 contains 15 residues. CDR3 in DNA: TGCGCCAGCAGCCAAGCGCCGTTACAGGGTAATGGCTACACCTTC. Translation: CASSQAPLQGNGYTF.

V gene TRBV27 combines with J gene TRBJ2-2, with D hard to call. V was pared by 6 bases and J by 6 bases, with 14 bases between. Germline V CDR1 and CDR2: MNHEY, SMNVEV (reference sequence). The CDR3 has 14 amino acids. Here the CDR3 DNA reads TGTGCCAGCAGCAGGCCCTTCGCCCCCGGGGAGCTGTTTTTT. Protein sequence: CASSRPFAPGELFF.

The chain links TRBV5-6 to TRBJ1-5, with D possibly being TRBD1 (5 bases). The germline gives CDR1 SGHDT, CDR2 YYEEEE. The CDR3 is 16 residues long. V lost 2 bases and J lost 5, with 17 bases in between. CDR3 coding DNA: TGTGCCAGCAGCTTAACTAGCGGGGCTCCCTATCAGCCCCAGCATTTT. Translated: CASSLTSGAPYQPQHF.

This chain connects TRBV20-1 to TRBJ2-1; 8 bases are shared with TRBD2. Trimming removed 3 bases from V and 9 bases from J; junction bases left unmatched: 10. This CDR3 spans 14 amino acids. Germline V gene data show CDR1 as DFQATT and CDR2 as SNEGSKA (reference sequence). As DNA, the CDR3 is TGCAGTGCTAGTCCCGGGACTAGATTTAGTGAGCAGTTCTTC. Translated, it gives CSASPGTRFSEQFF.

This clone was found a few times. The genes are TRBV21-1 and TRBJ2-7; TRBD2, the D gene given by the table, was not confirmed from the DNA. TRBV21-1 corresponds to a pseudogene. The CDR3 totals 17 residues. The CDR3 nucleotides read TGTGTCCCCCAGAAAGTGGGGAGGCGGGCCCAAACCTACGAGCAGTACTTC. This sequence encodes CVPQKVGRRAQTYEQYF.

CDR3 DNA: TGCGCCAGCAGCCAAGACGCAGGCCAAGAGACCCAGTACTTC. Translated: CASSQDAGQETQYF. The V call is TRBV4-3, the J call TRBJ2-5; D not resolved. The ends were cut back, 0 bases at V and 1 base at J, with 6 bases in the middle. Germline CDR1 is LGHNA and CDR2 is YSLEER. The CDR3 sequence is 14 residues long.

This clone is a singleton in its sample. The gene calls are TRBV18 and TRBJ2-3; TRBD1 matches at 7 bases. J gave up 1 base and V 4 bases, and 2 bases lay outside the gene matches. Germline V gene lookup returns CDR1 KGHSH and CDR2 LQKENI. The CDR3 loop spans 14 amino acids. CDR3 DNA sequence: TGTGCCAGCTCACGGACAGGAGGCACAGATACGCAGTATTTT. Translated: CASSRTGGTDTQYF.

CDR3 sequence: CASSSGAGEAFF. CDR3 DNA: TGTGCCAGCAGTTCAGGGGCCGGTGAAGCTTTCTTT. V gene TRBV28 combines with J gene TRBJ1-1; a weak D match, TRBD1 (6 bases). Germline V gene sequence: CDR1 MDHEN, CDR2 SYDVKM. Between the trimmed V and J ends, which lost 4 bases and 7 bases, there was a span of 10 bases. The CDR3 sequence is 12 residues long.

This chain connects TRBV7-2 to TRBJ1-5; TRBD1 is a possible D gene (5 bases). Germline values: CDR1 SGHTA, CDR2 FQGNSA. The length of the CDR3 is 15 residues. The V and J ends lost 1 base and 0 bases respectively, with 7 bases between them. For the CDR3, the DNA is TGTGCCAGCAGCTTAGAAGGGGATAGCAATCAGCCCCAGCATTTT. Amino acid sequence: CASSLEGDSNQPQHF.

The rearrangement joins TRBV15 to TRBJ1-5, with D tentatively TRBD1 (5 bases). CDR1 is LNHNV, CDR2 YYDKDF, per germline (reference sequence). The CDR3 has 14 amino acids. V lost 0 bases and J lost 4, with 7 bases in between. Here the CDR3 DNA reads TGTGCCACCAGCAGAGAAGGGGCGAATCAGCCCCAGCATTTT. It translates to CATSREGANQPQHF.

The chain uses TRBV18 and TRBJ2-7; weak D call: TRBD2 (5 bases). CDR1 is KGHSH and CDR2 is LQKENI in the germline V gene. V gave up 3 bases and J gave up 2 bases, with 8 bases separating them. CDR3 length: 13 residues. In nucleotides, the CDR3 is TGTGCCAGCTCACCTGTCGGGGCCTACGAGCAGTACTTC. It codes for CASSPVGAYEQYF.

This clone showed up just once. The CDR3 DNA is TGTGCCAGCACCCTCCAGGGACTAGCCCTCCATGAGCAGTTCTTC. Residues: CASTLQGLALHEQFF. The V and J genes are TRBV2 and TRBJ2-1, with 9 positions matching TRBD2. The CDR3 runs 15 residues. The germline gives CDR1 SNHLY, CDR2 FYNNEI. V trimming: 7 bases; J trimming: 8 bases; junction bases outside the gene matches: 12.

This clone was observed a few times. The rearrangement uses TRBV18 and TRBJ2-5, with 9 positions matching TRBD2. The ends lost 6 bases at V and 2 bases at J; junction bases unmatched: 4. CDR1 and CDR2 (germline): KGHSH, LQKENI. There are 14 residues in the CDR3. CDR3 DNA: TGTGCCAGCTCCAGGACTAGCGCTCAAGAGACCCAGTACTTC. Protein sequence: CASSRTSAQETQYF.

The V call is TRBV10-2, the J call TRBJ1-1; 9 bases match TRBD1. V shed 4 bases, J shed 1 base, and the junction held 7 bases outside the gene matches. The CDR3 spans 16 residues. CDR1 WSHSY and CDR2 SAAADI come from the germline V gene. CDR3 bases: TGCGCCAGCAGTGCACAGGGGGCGCGTGGGAACACTGAAGCTTTCTTT. Encoded protein: CASSAQGARGNTEAFF.